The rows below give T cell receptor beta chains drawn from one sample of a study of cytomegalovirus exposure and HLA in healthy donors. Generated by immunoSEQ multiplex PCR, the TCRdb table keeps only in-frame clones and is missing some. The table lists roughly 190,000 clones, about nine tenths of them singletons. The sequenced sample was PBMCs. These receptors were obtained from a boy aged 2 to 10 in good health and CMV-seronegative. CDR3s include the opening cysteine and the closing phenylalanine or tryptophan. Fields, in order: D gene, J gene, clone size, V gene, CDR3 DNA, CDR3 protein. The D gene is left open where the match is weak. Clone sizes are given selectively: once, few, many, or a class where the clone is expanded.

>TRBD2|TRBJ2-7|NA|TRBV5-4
TGTGCCAGCAGCTTCGGACTAGCGGGAGGCGAGCAGTACTTC
CASSFGLAGGEQYF
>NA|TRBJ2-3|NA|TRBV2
TGTGCCAGCAAATTGACAGGAAGCACAGATACGCAGTATTTT
CASKLTGSTDTQYF
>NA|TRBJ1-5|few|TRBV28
TGTGCCAGCAGTTCCCCCCAAAATCAGCCCCAGCATTTT
CASSSPQNQPQHF
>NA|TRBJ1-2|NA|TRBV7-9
TGTGCCAGCAGCTTAGTGAGAGCTAACTATGGCTACACCTTC
CASSLVRANYGYTF
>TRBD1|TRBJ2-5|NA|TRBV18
TGTGCCAGCTCACTTACCGGGACAGTAGAGACCCAGTACTTC
CASSLTGTVETQYF
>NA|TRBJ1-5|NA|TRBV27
TGTGCCAGCAGTGGGGGGAGTCTCAATCAGCCCCAGCATTTT
CASSGGSLNQPQHF
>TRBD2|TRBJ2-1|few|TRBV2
TGTGCCAGCAGCCGTCGGGGGACTAGCGGGAGTGGGGAGCAGTTCTTC
CASSRRGTSGSGEQFF
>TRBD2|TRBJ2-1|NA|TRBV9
TGTGCCAGCAGCGTAGTAACTAGCGGGGGGGTTGAGCAGTTCTTC
CASSVVTSGGVEQFF
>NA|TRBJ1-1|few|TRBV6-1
TGTGCCAGCAGTGAAACTGGACAGAACACTGAAGCTTTCTTT
CASSETGQNTEAFF
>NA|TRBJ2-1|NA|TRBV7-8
TGTGCCAGCAGCTTCCGGGGGAGGAGCTCCTACAATGAGCAGTTCTTC
CASSFRGRSSYNEQFF
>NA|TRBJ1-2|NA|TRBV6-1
TGTGCCAGCAGTGACTTTAGCAACCACTATGGCTACACCTTC
CASSDFSNHYGYTF